This entry features one TCR beta chain sequence. Antigen unknown. The method was immunoSEQ multiplex PCR; TCRdb's version includes in-frame clones alone and lacks a portion of them. Among roughly 550 clones listed, approximately 60% were seen once. This specimen belongs to a study of Siglec-9 on CD8 T cells in melanoma. Trimming left V 4 bases short and J 4 bases short, with 22 bases between. Germline V CDR1 and CDR2: MNHNS, SASEGT. The CDR3 totals 17 residues. Study findings and constraints: Siglec-9 reportedly marks and regulates an effector memory CD8+ T-cell subset apparently accumulating in melanoma tumors.

This TCR was recovered from a human donor in good health. The chain couples TRBV6-1 to TRBJ2-5; D not resolved. The sequenced sample consisted of Siglec-9+ CD8+ T cells sorted from blood. CDR3 amino acids: CASSGPVISAWGETQYF. CDR3 in DNA: TGTGCCAGCAGTGGACCTGTCATTTCAGCCTGGGGAGAGACCCAGTACTTC.